One sample yielded the 25 T cell receptor beta chains listed below, sequenced in a study of T-cell memory formation after mild COVID-19. TCRdb reprocessed the 5' RACE reads with MiXCR, giving one entry per CDR3 protein. The sample consists of hundreds of thousands of distinct CDR3 sequences, 20% to 25% of them appearing once. Sequencing used PBMCs or a T cell subset sorted from them (not recorded which). These receptors were taken from an adult woman who had mild COVID-19 (a few samples of this study predate the infection). Cell type and time point are not known.

Here the CDR3 reads CASSQDQSGAGEKLFF. CDR3 in DNA: TGCGCCAGCAGCCAAGATCAATCGGGAGCGGGTGAAAAACTGTTTTTT. J is TRBJ1-4 and V is TRBV4-3, with D unresolved. With 0 bases removed from V and 7 bases from J, the gap between germline ends came to 15 bases. Germline V gene sequence: CDR1 LGHNA, CDR2 YSLEER. The length of the CDR3 is 16 residues.

The chain joins TRBV7-9 to TRBJ2-3, with D possibly being TRBD2 (6 bases). Trimming pared 4 bases from V and 4 bases from J, leaving 9 bases between. CDR3 size: 13 residues. CDR1 is SEHNR and CDR2 is FQNEAQ in the germline V gene (reference sequence). The CDR3 region has the DNA TGTGCCAGCAGCTCGGAGGGGCCAGATACGCAGTATTTT. This translates into CASSSEGPDTQYF. Full variable domain (missing parts from reference TRBV7-9 and TRBJ2-3): DTGVSQNPRHKITKRGQNVTFRCDPISEHNRLYWYRQTLGQGPEFLTYFQNEAQLEKSRLLSDRFSAERPKGSFSTLEIQRTEQGDSAMYLCASSSEGPDTQYFGPGTRLTVL.

Only a few counts were recorded for this clonotype. The chain carries TRBV6-1 and TRBJ1-1, with D perhaps TRBD1 (6 bases). V gave up 1 base and J gave up 5 bases, with 23 bases separating them. The CDR3 is 18 residues long. Germline CDR1 MNHNS, CDR2 SASEGT. CDR3 protein: CASSEDRTWGARDTEAFF. The CDR3 DNA reads as TGTGCCAGCAGTGAAGACCGTACTTGGGGGGCCAGAGATACTGAAGCTTTCTTT.

This rearrangement joins TRBV6-5 to TRBJ1-1; 7 nucleotides align to TRBD1. The junction had 6 bases not matched to a gene; V was cut back by 2 bases and J by 6 bases. The length of the CDR3 is 14 residues. The germline CDR1 and CDR2 sequences are MNHEY and SVGAGI. CDR3 loop: CASSYTGVYAEAFF. The CDR3 nucleotides read TGTGCCAGCAGTTACACAGGGGTTTACGCTGAAGCTTTCTTT.

This clonotype was recorded at least ten times. The DNA of the CDR3 is TGTGCCAGCAGCGCCGGGACTAGCGGGGAGCAGTTCTTC. Translating it yields CASSAGTSGEQFF. V usage is TRBV6-4 and J usage is TRBJ2-1; 12 nucleotides line up with TRBD2. The CDR3 is made up of 13 amino acids. CDR1 is MRHNA, CDR2 SNTAGT, per germline. Trimming took 6 bases from V and 10 from J; bases not matched to a gene: 4.

In its sample, this clonotype was seen a few times. The chain employs TRBV12-3 or TRBV12-4 and TRBJ1-1; D not resolved. The V gene lost 6 bases and the J gene lost 1 base, with 9 bases spanning the gap. This CDR3 is built from 13 residues. The chain's CDR3 is CASRTTANTEAFF. As DNA, the CDR3 is TGTGCCAGCAGAACGACGGCGAACACTGAAGCTTTCTTT.

This chain joins TRBV18 and TRBJ1-2; D might be TRBD1 (6 bases). Trimming took 2 bases from V and 6 from J, leaving 13 bases between them. Germline V gives CDR1 KGHSH, CDR2 LQKENI. The CDR3 runs 14 residues. The CDR3 region has the DNA TGTGCCAGCTCACCAGGGCGGACAGTAAATGGCTACACCTTC. Protein: CASSPGRTVNGYTF.

The rearrangement links TRBV6-5 to TRBJ2-7; TRBD1 matches at 11 bases. The CDR3 spans 15 residues. After removal of 2 bases from V and 7 bases from J, the junction contained 7 bases not matched to a gene. CDR1 and CDR2 from the germline V gene are MNHEY and SVGAGI. The CDR3 sequence is CASSYTGQGAGEQYF. The DNA for the CDR3 is TGTGCCAGCAGTTACACAGGACAGGGGGCGGGAGAGCAGTACTTC.

J is TRBJ2-5 and V is TRBV7-9, with TRBD2 matching 7 bases. The CDR3 has 13 residues. Germline CDR1 SEHNR, CDR2 FQNEAQ (reference sequence). J gave up 7 bases and V 3 bases, and 5 bases lay outside the gene matches. CDR3 residues: CASSLTSQATQYF. The CDR3 nucleotides are TGTGCCAGCAGCTTGACTAGCCAGGCGACCCAGTACTTC.

The chain carries TRBV18 and TRBJ1-2; 7 bases agree with TRBD1. Germline-derived CDR1 and CDR2 are KGHSH and LQKENI. This CDR3 has 13 amino acids. V lost 4 bases and J lost 6; bases outside the gene matches: 5. This chain's CDR3 is CASSRITGDGYTF. CDR3 nucleotides: TGTGCCAGCTCACGAATAACAGGGGATGGCTACACCTTC.

The sample holds a few counts of this clonotype. The chain has TRBV2 and TRBJ2-1; D is uncertain. V lost 7 bases, J lost 10 bases, and 17 bases lay in between. This CDR3 is built from 13 residues. Germline loops: CDR1 SNHLY, CDR2 FYNNEI. Here the CDR3 DNA reads TGTGCCAGCAAAAGGACCCTACTTCGGGAGCAGTTCTTC. Protein sequence: CASKRTLLREQFF.

This chain links TRBV2 with TRBJ2-7, with TRBD2 identical over 7 bases. V dropped 3 bases and J dropped 5; count of bases not matched to a gene: 16. The CDR3 is made up of 17 amino acids. CDR1 SNHLY and CDR2 FYNNEI come from the germline V gene. CDR3 DNA: TGTGCCAGCAGTGATGCCTTGGGGGGGGTCGTTGAACACGAGCAGTACTTC. It specifies CASSDALGGVVEHEQYF.

The chain uses TRBV7-9 and TRBJ2-7; D gene ambiguous. Germline loops: CDR1 SEHNR, CDR2 FQNEAQ (reference sequence). The CDR3 sequence is 17 residues long. V shed 1 base and J shed 4 bases, with 20 bases lying between them. CDR3 bases: TGTGCCAGCAGCTTAGACGCCTTTAGGTCACGGTCGTACGAGCAGTACTTC. Encoded protein: CASSLDAFRSRSYEQYF. Looking up the rest from reference TRBV7-9 and TRBJ2-7 gives the full variable domain: DTGVSQNPRHKITKRGQNVTFRCDPISEHNRLYWYRQTLGQGPEFLTYFQNEAQLEKSRLLSDRFSAERPKGSFSTLEIQRTEQGDSAMYLCASSLDAFRSRSYEQYFGPGTRLTVT.

This clonotype was counted between two and nine times. J is TRBJ2-5 and V is TRBV24-1, with 9 bases identical to TRBD1. With V trimmed by 3 bases and J by 1 base, 5 bases remained unmatched. The CDR3 contains 16 residues. Germline CDR1 KGHDR, CDR2 SFDVKD. DNA for the CDR3: TGTGCCACCAGTGATCCGCGACAGGGGGGCCAAGAGACCCAGTACTTC. Its translation is CATSDPRQGGQETQYF.

V and J are TRBV18 and TRBJ2-4; D is undetermined. Germline loops: CDR1 KGHSH, CDR2 LQKENI. V was shortened by 3 bases and J by 2 bases, with 14 bases between the two germline ends. CDR3 length: 16 residues. The CDR3 sequence: CASSPADSGPKNIQYF. CDR3 coding DNA: TGTGCCAGCTCACCTGCTGACTCTGGACCCAAAAACATTCAGTACTTC. Using reference TRBV18 and TRBJ2-4 for the parts outside the CDR3, the full variable domain is NAGVMQNPRHLVRRRGQEARLRCSPMKGHSHVYWYRQLPEEGLKFMVYLQKENIIDESGMPKERFSAEFPKEGPSILRIQQVVRGDSAAYFCASSPADSGPKNIQYFGAGTRLSVL.

This clonotype came up a few times. V usage is TRBV3-1 and J usage is TRBJ2-7, with a possible D match to TRBD2 (6 bases). This CDR3 region has 12 residues. Trimming pared 0 bases from V and 8 bases from J, leaving 8 bases between. Germline V gene sequence: CDR1 LGHDT, CDR2 YNNKEL (reference sequence). The CDR3 here is CASSQERGQQYF. The DNA for the CDR3 is TGTGCCAGCAGCCAAGAGCGGGGTCAGCAGTACTTC.

This clonotype was recorded a few times. The V gene is TRBV29-1, the J gene TRBJ2-7; possibly TRBD1 for D (6 bases). This CDR3 comprises 14 residues. The germline V and J ends were trimmed by 5 bases and 1 base, with 15 bases remaining between them. Germline lookup yields CDR1 SQVTM and CDR2 ANQGSEA. In nucleotides, the CDR3 is TGCAGCGTTATCCCAGGGGACGGTTCCTACGAGCAGTACTTC. Translated: CSVIPGDGSYEQYF.

The rearrangement uses TRBV7-9 and TRBJ1-2; 10 nucleotides align to TRBD1. The V gene end was trimmed by 5 bases and the J gene end by 3 bases; junction bases not matched to a gene: 3. The germline V gene has CDR1 SEHNR and CDR2 FQNEAQ (reference sequence). The CDR3 is 14 residues long. CDR3 sequence reads: CASSMTGGDYGYTF. In DNA form, the CDR3 reads TGTGCCAGCAGCATGACAGGGGGCGACTATGGCTACACCTTC.

This clonotype was picked up a small number of times. This chain joins TRBV7-3 and TRBJ2-7, with D perhaps matching TRBD2 (5 bases). Between the trimmed V and J ends, which lost 8 bases and 3 bases, there was a span of 14 bases. This CDR3 has 13 amino acids. Germline-derived CDR1 and CDR2 are SGHTA and FQGTGA. CDR3 DNA sequence: TGTGCCAGCTCTGAGGGTCCAGGCTACGAGCAGTACTTC. Its translation is CASSEGPGYEQYF.

This chain links TRBV4-3 with TRBJ1-2; D call uncertain. The CDR3 extends over 16 amino acids. Germline V lookup: CDR1 LGHNA, CDR2 YSLEER. Trimming removed 0 bases from V and 1 base from J, with 12 bases in between. Here the CDR3 reads CASSQDWRGDNYGYTF. The CDR3 nucleotides read TGCGCCAGCAGCCAAGATTGGCGGGGAGATAACTATGGCTACACCTTC.

Only a few counts were recorded for this clonotype. V gene TRBV6-2 or TRBV6-3 combines with J gene TRBJ2-1; perhaps D is TRBD1 or TRBD2 (5 bases each). Germline CDR1 reads MNHEY; CDR2 reads SVGEGT. Trimming shortened V by 4 bases and J by 9 bases, and 16 bases separated the two germline ends. The CDR3 runs 14 residues. This CDR3 reads CASSSLRGMGEQFF. As DNA, the CDR3 is TGTGCCAGCAGTTCCCTGAGGGGTATGGGTGAGCAGTTCTTC.

The V call is TRBV25-1, the J call TRBJ2-1; D uncertain. Germline CDR1 MGHDK, CDR2 SYGVNS. V shed 1 base and J shed 10 bases, with 8 bases lying between them. The CDR3 contains 12 residues. The CDR3 reads CASSESVGEQFF. DNA of the CDR3: TGTGCCAGCAGTGAATCAGTCGGAGAGCAGTTCTTC.

This chain uses TRBV5-1 with TRBJ1-1; no clear D. Trimming removed 1 base at V and 7 bases at J, with 8 bases between. The CDR3 runs to 12 residues. Germline CDR1 reads SGHRS; CDR2 reads YFSETQ. DNA for the CDR3: TGCGCCAGCAGCTTGAAGCTGGATGAAGCTTTCTTT. It specifies CASSLKLDEAFF.

This clonotype was recorded a few times. The gene calls are TRBV4-3 and TRBJ2-1, with 12 positions matching TRBD2. This CDR3 contains 19 residues. Germline trimming cut 2 bases from V and 9 bases from J; bases unmatched to any gene: 17. Germline CDR1 LGHNA, CDR2 YSLEER. The CDR3 is CASSQYALAGGRLGSEQFF. The CDR3 DNA is TGCGCCAGCAGCCAATACGCGCTAGCGGGAGGGAGGTTAGGGAGTGAGCAGTTCTTC.

This clonotype was seen a few times. The chain has TRBV7-9 and TRBJ1-2; TRBD1 is a possible D gene (6 bases). The CDR3 totals 15 residues. Germline V gene data show CDR1 as SEHNR and CDR2 as FQNEAQ (reference sequence). V lost 5 bases and J lost 3, with 16 bases in between. The CDR3 nucleotides read TGTGCCAGCAGCCCGTACCAGACAGGCGACTATGGCTACACCTTC. Amino acids: CASSPYQTGDYGYTF.